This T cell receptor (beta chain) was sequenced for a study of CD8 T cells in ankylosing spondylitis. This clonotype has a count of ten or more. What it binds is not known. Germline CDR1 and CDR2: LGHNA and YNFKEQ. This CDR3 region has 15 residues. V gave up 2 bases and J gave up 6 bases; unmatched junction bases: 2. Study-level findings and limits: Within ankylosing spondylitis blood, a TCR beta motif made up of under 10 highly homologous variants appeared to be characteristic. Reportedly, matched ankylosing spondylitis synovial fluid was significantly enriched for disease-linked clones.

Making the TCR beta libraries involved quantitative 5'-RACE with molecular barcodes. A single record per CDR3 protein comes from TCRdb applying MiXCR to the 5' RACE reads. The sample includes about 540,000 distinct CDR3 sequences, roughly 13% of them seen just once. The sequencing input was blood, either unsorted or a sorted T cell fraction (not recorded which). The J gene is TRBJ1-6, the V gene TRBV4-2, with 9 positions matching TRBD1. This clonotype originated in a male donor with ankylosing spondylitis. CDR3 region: CASSQRDRANSPLHF. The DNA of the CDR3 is TGTGCCAGCAGCCAACGGGACAGGGCTAATTCACCCCTCCACTTT.